These 24 T cell receptor beta chains originate from one sample sequenced in a study of T cells after posttransplantation cyclophosphamide listed by TCRdb under 2016. The method was the immunoSEQ multiplex PCR assay. TCRdb re-hosts the immuneACCESS table, in-frame sequences only. Its copies lack some clones; in the studies checked, an unresolved V gene accounts for under half of them, and the cause for the rest is not known. The sample profile shows more than 10,000 clones; 85% to 95% of them were found once. The ten largest clones represent around 4% of the sample. Sample treatment or condition, as interpreted from the label and publication: high-dose cyclophosphamide on days +3 and +4 as single-agent GVHD prophylaxis. For conditioning, the PTCy patients got busulfan and fludarabine, then a related or unrelated marrow graft, followed by cyclophosphamide on days +3 and +4. The input for sequencing was PBMCs, taken after allogeneic stem cell transplant with posttransplant cyclophosphamide. The receptors stem from a female patient younger than 45 who received an allogeneic stem cell transplant from an unrelated donor, was CMV-positive, and had no GVHD. It is possible that, after a transplant, some T cells come from the graft donor.

This clone came up once. The V and J genes are TRBV5-1 and TRBJ1-4; D not certain. The CDR3 spans 21 residues. Germline-derived CDR1 and CDR2 are SGHRS and YFSETQ. V lost 5 bases to trimming and J lost 7 bases, with 36 bases between them. The CDR3 DNA sequence: TGCGCCAGCAGGGATTACCTTCCTCTTGGTAAACCAGACTCTCGACGTGAAAAACTGTTTTTT. Translation: CASRDYLPLGKPDSRREKLFF.

In this sample, this clone turned up a few times. The chain recombines TRBV5-1 with TRBJ2-1, with 9 bases identical to TRBD2. The CDR3 consists of 15 residues. Germline values: CDR1 SGHRS, CDR2 YFSETQ. Unmatched junction bases numbered 5, after V lost 3 bases and J lost 4 bases. The CDR3 nucleotides are TGCGCCAGCAGCTCCTTAGCGGGGGAGTACAATGAGCAGTTCTTC. Amino acid sequence: CASSSLAGEYNEQFF.

This chain connects TRBV28 to TRBJ2-2; 10 nucleotides line up with TRBD2. The V gene's germline CDR1 is MDHEN and CDR2 SYDVKM. Losses at the gene ends were 4 bases for V and 0 bases for J; bases not matched to a gene: 8. This CDR3 spans 18 amino acids. This CDR3 is CASSSASGGLANTGELFF. Written as DNA, the CDR3 is TGTGCCAGCAGTTCAGCTAGCGGGGGCCTCGCGAACACCGGGGAGCTGTTTTTT.

This rearrangement joins TRBV10-2 to TRBJ2-4; tentative D call: TRBD2 (5 bases). CDR1 WSHSY and CDR2 SAAADI come from the germline V gene. This CDR3 spans 16 amino acids. The V end was cut by 10 bases, the J end by 0 bases, with 19 bases between. The CDR3 DNA follows: TGCGCCACCCGGTTCCGGGAAGGCATAGCCAAAAACATTCAGTACTTC. Protein: CATRFREGIAKNIQYF.

Here the CDR3 DNA reads TGTGCCAGCAGCTTAGTTGAGGTATCCGAGCAGTACTTC. Encoded protein: CASSLVEVSEQYF. V gene TRBV7-9 combines with J gene TRBJ2-7; D gene uncertain. The CDR3 is made up of 13 amino acids. V was shortened by 1 base and J by 6 bases, with 10 bases between the two germline ends. Germline V gives CDR1 SEHNR, CDR2 FQNEAQ (reference sequence).

V gene TRBV9 combines with J gene TRBJ2-1; a possible D gene is TRBD1 (5 bases). CDR3 length: 14 residues. V lost 0 bases and J lost 8, with 12 bases in between. Germline loops: CDR1 SGDLS, CDR2 YYNGEE. CDR3 in DNA: TGTGCCAGCAGCGTAGCTGGCAGGGCGGATGAGCAGTTCTTC. This codes for CASSVAGRADEQFF.

The gene calls are TRBV4-1 and TRBJ2-3; 9 bases agree with TRBD2. V shed 4 bases, J shed 1 base, and the junction held 3 bases outside the gene matches. The CDR3 consists of 15 residues. Germline V gene lookup returns CDR1 MGHRA and CDR2 YSYEKL. The CDR3 reads CASSRLAGGTDTQYF. CDR3 bases: TGCGCCAGCAGCCGATTAGCGGGGGGCACAGATACGCAGTATTTT.

This clone rates as medium-sized. This CDR3 reads CASTWDKSYEQYF. The CDR3 DNA reads TGCGCCAGCACATGGGACAAATCCTACGAGCAGTACTTC. The chain has TRBV5-1 and TRBJ2-7; D is possibly TRBD1 (6 bases). Trimming pared 6 bases from V and 1 base from J, leaving 11 bases between. Looked up from germline, CDR1 is SGHRS and CDR2 is YFSETQ. The CDR3 is made up of 13 amino acids.

The rearrangement joins TRBV6-6 to TRBJ1-2, with D possibly matching TRBD1 (5 bases). This CDR3 is 13 amino acids long. The ends were cut back, 2 bases at V and 6 bases at J, with 10 bases in the middle. Germline CDR1 MNHNY, CDR2 SVGAGI (reference sequence). The CDR3 is CASSYVGEDGYTF. The DNA for the CDR3 is TGTGCCAGCAGTTACGTAGGGGAAGATGGCTACACCTTC.

CDR3 amino acids: CSADSSYEQYF. CDR3 nucleotides: TGCAGTGCCGACAGTTCCTACGAGCAGTACTTC. J is TRBJ2-7 and V is TRBV20-1; TRBD1 is a possible D gene (5 bases). V gave up 6 bases and J gave up 1 base, with 7 bases separating them. Germline V CDR1 and CDR2: DFQATT, SNEGSKA (reference sequence). This CDR3 region has 11 residues.

This chain uses TRBV5-1 with TRBJ2-3; D is perhaps TRBD2 (5 bases). Germline-derived CDR1 and CDR2 are SGHRS and YFSETQ. The CDR3 loop spans 17 amino acids. V was shortened by 0 bases and J by 5 bases, with 19 bases between the two germline ends. This chain's CDR3 is CASSLVASRTYVDTQYF. The CDR3 nucleotides read TGCGCCAGCAGCTTGGTGGCTAGCCGCACCTACGTAGATACGCAGTATTTT.

This sequence joins TRBV29-1 and TRBJ1-4; 9 bases are a match to TRBD1. This CDR3 has 16 residues. CDR1 is SQVTM, CDR2 ANQGSEA, per germline. V was pared by 5 bases and J by 6 bases, with 13 bases of the junction left unmatched. The CDR3 DNA follows: TGCAGCGTTCGAGGGGACAGGGACGAGTTCGATGAAAAACTGTTTTTT. As protein: CSVRGDRDEFDEKLFF.

This chain links TRBV12-2 with TRBJ2-4; no check of the table's D call, TRBD2, against the DNA was made. TRBV12-2 represents a pseudogene. The CDR3 has 18 residues. CDR3 residues: CASRLKTSGRALGNIQYF. CDR3 nucleotide sequence: TGTGCAAGTCGCCTCAAGACTAGCGGGAGGGCCCTAGGGAACATTCAGTACTTC.

This clone showed up just once. The V call is TRBV11-2, the J call TRBJ2-1; D possibly corresponds to TRBD1 (5 bases). The CDR3 is 14 residues long. Trimming removed 7 bases at V and 6 bases at J, with 16 bases between. Germline CDR1 and CDR2: SGHAT and FQNNGV. The CDR3 region is CASTPFGQGNEQFF. DNA of the CDR3: TGTGCCAGCACCCCTTTTGGGCAGGGCAATGAGCAGTTCTTC.

The V call is TRBV11-2, the J call TRBJ2-1, with a weak D call TRBD2 (6 bases). The CDR3 totals 14 residues. The V and J ends lost 1 base and 8 bases respectively, with 12 bases between them. Germline V gives CDR1 SGHAT, CDR2 FQNNGV. CDR3 in DNA: TGTGCCAGCAGCTTAGTTCGGGGGACTTATGAGCAGTTCTTC. Translation: CASSLVRGTYEQFF.

The chain couples TRBV9 to TRBJ1-2; 12 bases match TRBD1. Germline assignment: CDR1 SGDLS and CDR2 YYNGEE. Trimming cost V 4 bases and J 7 bases; bases outside gene matches: 8. The CDR3 has 15 residues. CDR3 residues: CASSTRDRGRSGYTF. The CDR3 coding sequence is TGTGCCAGCAGCACCCGGGACAGGGGGCGGTCTGGCTACACCTTC.

The CDR3 region has the DNA TGTGCCAGCAGGCTCGACAGGGACACCGGGGAGCTGTTTTTT. Translation gives CASRLDRDTGELFF. J is TRBJ2-2 and V is TRBV6-5, with 7 bases that match TRBD1. This CDR3 contains 14 residues. The germline gives CDR1 MNHEY, CDR2 SVGAGI. Unmatched junction bases numbered 4, after V lost 6 bases and J lost 3 bases.

The chain uses TRBV19 and TRBJ2-1, with 9 nucleotides matching TRBD1. Trimming removed 4 bases from V and 4 bases from J; junction bases left unmatched: 5. The CDR3 runs 15 residues. CDR1 and CDR2 from the germline V gene are LNHDA and SQIVND (reference sequence). The CDR3 nucleotides read TGTGCCAGTAGTAAGCCGGGACAGGGATACAATGAGCAGTTCTTC. It yields the protein CASSKPGQGYNEQFF.

The V and J genes are TRBV9 and TRBJ1-6; D is possibly TRBD1 (6 bases). The V and J ends lost 0 bases and 2 bases respectively, with 6 bases between them. CDR3 length: 15 amino acids. The germline CDR1 and CDR2 sequences are SGDLS and YYNGEE. The CDR3 reads CASSVGTAYNSPLHF. Written as DNA, the CDR3 is TGTGCCAGCAGCGTAGGGACAGCCTATAATTCACCCCTCCACTTT.

This clone was found once. This chain uses TRBV9 with TRBJ1-5, with unresolved D. This CDR3 region has 15 residues. Trimming left V 0 bases short and J 6 bases short, with 13 bases between. Germline assignment: CDR1 SGDLS and CDR2 YYNGEE. The CDR3: CASSVGPGLSQPQHF. Here the CDR3 DNA reads TGTGCCAGCAGCGTAGGGCCAGGCCTCTCTCAGCCCCAGCATTTT.

The chain has TRBV5-6 and TRBJ1-2; D is ambiguous. The CDR3 consists of 16 residues. V was clipped by 0 bases and J by 2 bases, with 14 bases between them. Germline CDR1 is SGHDT and CDR2 is YYEEEE. The CDR3: CASSLGRSGPNYGYTF. The CDR3 nucleotides are TGTGCCAGCAGCTTGGGCAGAAGTGGTCCCAACTATGGCTACACCTTC.

The rearrangement links TRBV10-1 to TRBJ2-7; no reliable D call. V lost 4 bases, J lost 2 bases, and 6 bases lay in between. The V gene's germline CDR1 is WNHNN and CDR2 SYGVQD (reference sequence). This CDR3 has 12 residues. Here the CDR3 reads CASSGGAYEQYF. CDR3 coding DNA: TGCGCCAGCAGTGGCGGAGCCTACGAGCAGTACTTC.

This chain joins TRBV7-2 and TRBJ2-2; D not certain. Germline V gene sequence: CDR1 SGHTA, CDR2 FQGNSA. The CDR3 has 13 residues. The V and J ends lost 6 bases and 5 bases respectively, with 10 bases between them. The CDR3 region is CASSLQQTGELFF. For the CDR3, the DNA is TGTGCCAGCAGTTTACAACAGACCGGGGAGCTGTTTTTT.

The chain has TRBV28 and TRBJ1-2; tentative D call: TRBD1 (6 bases). The CDR3 runs 15 residues. Trimming shortened V by 7 bases and J by 3 bases, and 18 bases separated the two germline ends. The V gene's germline CDR1 is MDHEN and CDR2 SYDVKM. The CDR3 nucleotides read TGTGCCAGCACCTCTAGTGGGGACAAACACTATGGCTACACCTTC. Encoded protein: CASTSSGDKHYGYTF.